This TCR beta chain was sequenced during a study of blood T cell repertoires in COVID-19 (dated by TCRdb to 2018 to 2020). About the full investigation: Samples from collaborators originated in the United States, Italy and Spain and spanned both the acute and convalescent phases of COVID-19. HLA class I and class II types, where available, came from metadata supplied by the sample provider rather than from assay-based typing. The prospective study material was composed of cDNA or gDNA derived from T cells, B-cell-depleted T cells, or PBMCs. A freely available public database, intended as a resource for researchers studying the immune response to SARS-CoV-2, is where the repertoires were released. Deeply sampled blood TCRbeta repertoires from subjects exposed to, actively infected with, or recovered from COVID-19 were included in the dataset. The sample metadata nearly always contained a de-identified subject ID, COVID-19 status, age in years and sex. The samples were drawn from two sources: the first 160 participants of the ongoing ImmuneRACE study, and 1,254 subjects contributed by 6 global collaborators. The research as a whole found: The quantity of clinical and demographic metadata differed by source and by participant and was supplied without curation.

Its CDR3 holds 13 amino acids, cysteine through phenylalanine. Kept here is only the CDR3 DNA, which spans 39 bases and is read in frame from base 1. V is cut by 5 bases and J by 0 bases, and the space between the germline ends is 7 bases. Sequences MGHDK (CDR1) and SYGVNS (CDR2) are obtained from the germline V gene. With regard to this clone: It lacks a known antigen. No much larger clonotype is one base removed from it; base qualities were not supplied.

TCRbeta CDR3 regions were amplified from genomic DNA using the immunoSEQ Assay, a bias-controlled multiplex PCR. On the authors' methods: The number of nucleated cells in each sample was estimated from the amplification of reference gene primers within the assay. To quantify the absolute abundance of each unique TCRbeta CDR3 rearrangement, sequence reads were collapsed and filtered. Productive Simpson clonality was computed per sample as the square root of Simpson's diversity index over productive rearrangements. Not all clones reach the TCRdb copy of this immuneACCESS table, which keeps in-frame sequences only. Checked studies attribute under half of the gap to unresolved V genes and leave the rest unexplained. V and J calls and clone size are those listed in that table; D and trimming were worked out from the DNA. Present in this sample are some 350,000 clones, over 70% of which were seen just once. About 6% of the sample is in the top ten clones.

At one collaborating source in Seattle, patients were enrolled during active infection and were followed longitudinally through the course of disease. Whole blood was collected in K2EDTA tubes by collaborating institutions according to the institutions' own protocols. For TCRbeta analysis, collaborators shipped samples in one of three forms: frozen whole blood, isolated PBMCs, or DNA extracted from either of those sample types. Here the chain combines TRBV25-1 and TRBJ1-1; no D gene can be assigned with confidence. Sequencing was done on a sample of peripheral blood. The source is a woman aged 50 to 60 with COVID-19, enrolled during active disease. The base sequence is TGTGCCAGCAGTAATAGAGTGAACACTGAAGCTTTCTTT. Its protein product is CASSNRVNTEAFF.